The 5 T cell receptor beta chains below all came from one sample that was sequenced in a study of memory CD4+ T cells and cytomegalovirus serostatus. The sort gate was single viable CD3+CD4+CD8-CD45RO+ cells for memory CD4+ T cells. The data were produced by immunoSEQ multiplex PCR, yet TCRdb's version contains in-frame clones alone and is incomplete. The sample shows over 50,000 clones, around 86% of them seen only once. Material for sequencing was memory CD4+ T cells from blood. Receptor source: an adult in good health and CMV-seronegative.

This CDR3 is CASSVAHGGTDTQYF. The CDR3 nucleotides are TGTGCCAGCAGCGTAGCCCACGGAGGCACAGATACGCAGTATTTT. V is TRBV9 and J is TRBJ2-3, with D unresolved. CDR1 and CDR2 from the germline V gene are SGDLS and YYNGEE. V lost 0 bases, J lost 1 base, and 9 bases lay in between. CDR3 size: 15 residues. Filled out from reference TRBV9 and TRBJ2-3, the complete variable domain reads DSGVTQTPKHLITATGQRVTLRCSPRSGDLSVYWYQQSLDQGLQFLIQYYNGEERAKGNILERFSAQQFPDLHSELNLSSLELGDSALYFCASSVAHGGTDTQYFGPGTRLTVL.

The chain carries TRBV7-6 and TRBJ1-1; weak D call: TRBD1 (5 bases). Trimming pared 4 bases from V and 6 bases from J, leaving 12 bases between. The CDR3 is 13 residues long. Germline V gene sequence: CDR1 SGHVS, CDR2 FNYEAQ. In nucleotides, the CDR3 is TGTGCCAGCAGCTCCGCAGGGCAATCTGAAGCTTTCTTT. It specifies CASSSAGQSEAFF.

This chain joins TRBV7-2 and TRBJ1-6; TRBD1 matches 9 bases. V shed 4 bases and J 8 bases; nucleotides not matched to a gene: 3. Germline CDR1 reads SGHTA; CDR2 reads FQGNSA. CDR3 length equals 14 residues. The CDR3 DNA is TGTGCCAGCAGCTCGCGACAGGGGGATTCACCCCTCCACTTT. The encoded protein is CASSSRQGDSPLHF.

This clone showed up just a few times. DNA for the CDR3: TGTGCCAGCAGCTTGGGAGTACAGGGGGACCATGGCTACACCTTC. Its protein is CASSLGVQGDHGYTF. J is TRBJ1-2 and V is TRBV5-6, with 8 bases matching TRBD1. Germline CDR1 reads SGHDT; CDR2 reads YYEEEE. CDR3 length: 15 amino acids. V shed 0 bases, J shed 6 bases, and the junction held 7 bases outside the gene matches. The entire variable domain, with the rest obtained from reference TRBV5-6 and TRBJ1-2, is as follows: DAGVTQSPTHLIKTRGQQVTLRCSPKSGHDTVSWYQQALGQGPQFIFQYYEEEERQRGNFPDRFSGHQFPNYSSELNVNALLLGDSALYLCASSLGVQGDHGYTFGSGTRLTVV.

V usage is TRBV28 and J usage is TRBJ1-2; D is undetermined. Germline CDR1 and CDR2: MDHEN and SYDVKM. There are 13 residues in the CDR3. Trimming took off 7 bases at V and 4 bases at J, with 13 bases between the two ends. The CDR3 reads CASTWARTYGYTF. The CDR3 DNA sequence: TGTGCCAGCACATGGGCCAGGACCTATGGCTACACCTTC.